These 11 T cell receptor beta chains share one sample of origin, sequenced in a study of blood T cell repertoires in COVID-19. Generated by immunoSEQ multiplex PCR, the TCRdb table keeps only in-frame clones and is missing some. The table includes nearly 65,000 clones, under 90% detected once. The sample taken for sequencing was peripheral blood. Source of these receptors: a human donor in a cohort sampled during active COVID-19.

The gene calls are TRBV19 and TRBJ1-1; 7 bases map to TRBD1. Trimming at V came to 6 bases and at J to 3 bases, leaving 4 bases not matched to a gene. This CDR3 has 13 residues. CDR1 and CDR2 from the germline V gene are LNHDA and SQIVND (reference sequence). The CDR3 loop reads CASSFDRDTEAFF. The CDR3 bases are TGTGCCAGTAGCTTTGACAGGGACACTGAAGCTTTCTTT.

The J gene is TRBJ2-6, the V gene TRBV4-3; no clear D. The CDR3 is 16 amino acids. Trimming stripped 2 bases from V and 3 bases from J, with 11 bases between. Germline lookup yields CDR1 LGHNA and CDR2 YSLEER. The CDR3 here is CASSQNYLYGANVLTF. CDR3 nucleotides: TGCGCCAGCAGCCAAAACTATTTATATGGGGCCAACGTCCTGACTTTC.

Here the CDR3 DNA reads TGTGCCAGCAGCGTCGGCGGATACACTGAAGCTTTCTTT. Translated: CASSVGGYTEAFF. V gene TRBV9 combines with J gene TRBJ1-1; no clear D. The germline V and J ends were trimmed by 2 bases and 3 bases, with 8 bases remaining between them. The CDR3 spans 13 residues. Germline values: CDR1 SGDLS, CDR2 YYNGEE.

The chain joins TRBV2 to TRBJ2-7, with 14 positions matching TRBD2. Trimming at V came to 4 bases and at J to 5 bases, leaving 7 bases not matched to a gene. CDR1 and CDR2 from the germline V gene are SNHLY and FYNNEI. The CDR3 runs to 16 residues. CDR3 amino acids: CASSGPPGLAGDEQYF. The CDR3, as DNA: TGTGCCAGCAGTGGCCCCCCGGGACTAGCGGGAGACGAGCAGTACTTC.

This clone appeared a single time. The chain couples TRBV4-2 to TRBJ2-1, with 11 bases matching TRBD2. After removal of 4 bases from V and 5 bases from J, the junction contained 4 bases not matched to a gene. This CDR3 is 15 amino acids long. CDR1 is LGHNA, CDR2 YNFKEQ, per germline. This CDR3 is CASSPGTSGHNEQFF. In nucleotides, the CDR3 is TGTGCCAGCAGCCCAGGGACTAGCGGTCACAATGAGCAGTTCTTC.

The V gene is TRBV24-1, the J gene TRBJ2-1; tentatively, D is TRBD2 (5 bases). V was cut by 1 base and J by 8 bases, with 11 bases left in between. The length of the CDR3 is 14 residues. Germline CDR1 reads KGHDR; CDR2 reads SFDVKD. For the CDR3, the DNA is TGTGCCACCAGTGATTTAGAGAGGGTTGATGAGCAGTTCTTC. Amino acid sequence: CATSDLERVDEQFF.

The V gene is TRBV14, the J gene TRBJ2-7; 7 bases align to TRBD2. This CDR3 has 14 residues. The J segment lost 3 bases and the V segment lost 3 bases, leaving 5 bases of the junction unmatched. Germline values: CDR1 SGHDN, CDR2 FVKESK. DNA of the CDR3: TGTGCCAGCAGCCACCTAGCGGAGCTCTACGAGCAGTACTTC. Amino acids: CASSHLAELYEQYF.

V is TRBV19 and J is TRBJ2-1; TRBD2 matches at 9 bases. Germline lookup yields CDR1 LNHDA and CDR2 SQIVND (reference sequence). CDR3 length equals 15 residues. J lost 4 bases, V lost 8 bases, and 9 bases had no gene match. CDR3 DNA: TGTGCCAGTTGCAAAGCGGGGGGAAAATACAATGAGCAGTTCTTC. Amino acid sequence: CASCKAGGKYNEQFF.

The gene calls are TRBV13 and TRBJ2-7; 9 bases agree with TRBD2. V lost 3 bases to trimming and J lost 0 bases; unmatched junction nucleotides: 6. The CDR3 has 16 amino acids. Germline assignment: CDR1 PRHDT and CDR2 FYEKMQ (reference sequence). CDR3 sequence reads: CASSFWTSANSYEQYF. For the CDR3, the DNA is TGTGCCAGCAGCTTCTGGACTAGCGCTAACTCCTACGAGCAGTACTTC.

This chain uses TRBV7-6 with TRBJ2-2; TRBD2 agrees at 11 bases. This CDR3 is built from 17 residues. CDR1 is SGHVS, CDR2 FNYEAQ, per germline. V was pared by 3 bases and J by 4 bases, with 7 bases of the junction left unmatched. The CDR3 here is CASSLGASGRFTGELFF. The CDR3 DNA reads TGTGCCAGCAGCTTGGGGGCTAGCGGGAGGTTCACCGGGGAGCTGTTTTTT. The full variable domain, completed using reference TRBV7-6 and TRBJ2-2, is GAGVSQSPRYKVTKRGQDVALRCDPISGHVSLYWYRQALGQGPEFLTYFNYEAQQDKSGLPNDRFSAERPEGSISTLTIQRTEQRDSAMYRCASSLGASGRFTGELFFGEGSRLTVL.

The gene calls are TRBV11-2 and TRBJ2-2, with D possibly TRBD1 on 5 matching bases. The CDR3 length is 15 residues. CDR1 and CDR2 (germline): SGHAT, FQNNGV. Trimming took 3 bases from V and 6 from J, leaving 14 bases between them. The CDR3 loop is CASSFARVGPGELFF. The CDR3 DNA reads as TGTGCCAGCAGCTTCGCCAGGGTTGGTCCCGGGGAGCTGTTTTTT.